This section outlines one TCR beta chain sequence together with its context. Its specificity is unknown. Distinct nucleotide sequences in the sample also encode this CDR3. These data belong to a study of shared clonotypes between healthy human individuals. Study results and limitations: The diversity represented, both genetic and in exposure history, was limited by few donors. Shared clonotypes across all four donors exceeded non-shared ones in generation probability.

Generated by immunoSEQ multiplex PCR, the TCRdb table keeps only in-frame clones and is missing some. In the table there are about 1.1 million clones, 78% of which are singletons. V dropped 3 bases and J dropped 4; count of bases not matched to a gene: 1. The germline gives CDR1 GTSNPN, CDR2 SVGIG (reference sequence). CDR3 length: 13 residues. The specimen was memory CD4+ T cells from PBMCs. Sample subset: CD45RA-negative fraction. This TCR derives from a man younger than 35 in good health. Some clones in this sample may be carry-over from other donors' samples. The chain couples TRBV30 to TRBJ1-5; 9 bases agree with TRBD1. CDR3 nucleotides: TGTGCCTGGAGCGGACAGGGGAATCAGCCCCAGCATTTT. Translating gives CAWSGQGNQPQHF.